Listed here are 6 T cell receptor beta chains from one sample, sequenced in a study of blood T cell repertoires in COVID-19. Libraries were prepared by immunoSEQ multiplex PCR; TCRdb keeps only in-frame clonotypes and omits some of them. Of fewer than 250,000 clones detected, about four fifths appear once; the ten largest clones hold 6% to 8.5%. Input material: peripheral blood. Receptor source: a man aged 60 to 69 with acute or convalescent COVID-19.

J is TRBJ2-3 and V is TRBV7-2; 15 nucleotides agree with TRBD2. Trimming took 1 base from V and 6 from J; bases not matched to a gene: 5. This CDR3 has 17 amino acids. Germline loops: CDR1 SGHTA, CDR2 FQGNSA. The CDR3 reads CASSLVGLAGGRDTQYF. The DNA of the CDR3 is TGTGCCAGCAGCTTAGTTGGACTAGCGGGGGGGCGGGATACGCAGTATTTT.

The table lists this clone with a few counts. The gene calls are TRBV19 and TRBJ2-1, with a possible D match to TRBD2 (6 bases). The CDR3 runs to 13 residues. Trimming took 4 bases from V and 5 from J, leaving 9 bases between them. Germline CDR1 reads LNHDA; CDR2 reads SQIVND (reference sequence). As DNA, the CDR3 is TGTGCCAGTAGTACGGGACTTAACAATGAGCAGTTCTTC. Translation: CASSTGLNNEQFF.

This clone was found a few times. V is TRBV30 and J is TRBJ2-1; TRBD2 matches 11 bases. Germline CDR1 GTSNPN, CDR2 SVGIG (reference sequence). The V and J ends lost 1 base and 12 bases, in that order; junction bases with no gene match: 5. The CDR3 length is 13 residues. This chain's CDR3 is CAWSGTSGGRQFF. CDR3 coding DNA: TGTGCCTGGAGTGGTACTAGCGGGGGACGGCAGTTCTTC.

This sequence joins TRBV6-1 and TRBJ1-6; 7 bases line up with TRBD1. The trim removed 4 bases at V and 5 bases at J, leaving 17 bases unmatched. The CDR3 consists of 19 residues. The germline V gene has CDR1 MNHNS and CDR2 SASEGT. CDR3 sequence: CASSAWGWDSHTNNSPLHF. The CDR3 nucleotides are TGTGCCAGCAGTGCATGGGGTTGGGACAGCCATACCAATAATTCACCCCTCCACTTT.

The chain uses TRBV11-3 and TRBJ2-7, with 11 bases fitting TRBD1. V gave up 2 bases and J gave up 7 bases; unmatched junction bases: 7. The CDR3 is 15 residues long. Germline V gene lookup returns CDR1 SGHNT and CDR2 YENEEA. The CDR3: CASSLKGQGVGEQYF. For the CDR3, the DNA is TGTGCCAGCAGCTTAAAGGGACAGGGGGTGGGAGAGCAGTACTTC. Based on the CDR3 plus reference TRBV11-3 and TRBJ2-7, the full variable domain is EAGVVQSPRYKIIEKKQPVAFWCNPISGHNTLYWYLQNLGQGPELLIRYENEEAVDDSQLPKDRFSAERLKGVDSTLKIQPAELGDSAVYLCASSLKGQGVGEQYFGPGTRLTVT.

The V gene is TRBV6-2 or TRBV6-3, the J gene TRBJ1-1, with 10 bases fitting TRBD1. The V and J ends lost 6 bases and 4 bases, in that order; junction bases with no gene match: 11. Germline V lookup: CDR1 MNHEY, CDR2 SVGEGT. The CDR3 is 16 amino acids. CDR3 loop: CASSLGQGGPITEAFF. DNA for the CDR3: TGTGCCAGCAGCTTAGGACAGGGGGGTCCCATCACTGAAGCTTTCTTT.